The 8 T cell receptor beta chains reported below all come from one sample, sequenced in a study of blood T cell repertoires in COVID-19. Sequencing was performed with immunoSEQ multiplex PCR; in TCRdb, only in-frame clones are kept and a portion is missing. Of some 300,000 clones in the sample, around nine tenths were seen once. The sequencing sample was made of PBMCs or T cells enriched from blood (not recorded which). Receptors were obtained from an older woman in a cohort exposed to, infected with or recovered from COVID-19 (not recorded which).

Here the CDR3 DNA reads TGCGCCAGCAGCTTCCTAGCGGGAGGAATAAATGAGCAGTTCTTC. It specifies CASSFLAGGINEQFF. V is TRBV5-1 and J is TRBJ2-1; 11 bases fit TRBD2. V lost 2 bases to trimming and J lost 7 bases; unmatched junction nucleotides: 5. Per germline, CDR1 SGHRS and CDR2 YFSETQ. This CDR3 spans 15 amino acids.

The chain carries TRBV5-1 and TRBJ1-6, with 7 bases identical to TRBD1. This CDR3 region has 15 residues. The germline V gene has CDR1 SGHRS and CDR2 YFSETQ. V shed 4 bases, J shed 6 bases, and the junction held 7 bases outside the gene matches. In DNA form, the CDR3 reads TGCGCCAGCAGCCCCCCGGGACAGAGTAATTCACCCCTCCACTTT. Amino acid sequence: CASSPPGQSNSPLHF.

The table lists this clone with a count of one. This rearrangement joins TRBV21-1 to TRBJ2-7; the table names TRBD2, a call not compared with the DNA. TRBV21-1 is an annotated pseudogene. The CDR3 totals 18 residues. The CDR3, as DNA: TGTGCCAGCAGCAAAAGAGAAGATCGTCGCGGTCCATCCGACGAGCAGTACTTC. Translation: CASSKREDRRGPSDEQYF.

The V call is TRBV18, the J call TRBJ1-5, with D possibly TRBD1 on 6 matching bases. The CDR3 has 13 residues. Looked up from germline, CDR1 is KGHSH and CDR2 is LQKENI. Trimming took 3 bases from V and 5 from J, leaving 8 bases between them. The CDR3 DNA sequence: TGTGCCAGCTCACCGAACAGGGATCAGCCCCAGCATTTT. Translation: CASSPNRDQPQHF.

The CDR3 DNA sequence: TGTGCCAGTAGTTCGAGAGTGGAGCTGTTTTTT. Translating it yields CASSSRVELFF. The chain carries TRBV19 and TRBJ2-2; D not resolved. This CDR3 has 11 amino acids. Trimming stripped 5 bases from V and 10 bases from J, with 8 bases between. Germline V gene sequence: CDR1 LNHDA, CDR2 SQIVND (reference sequence).

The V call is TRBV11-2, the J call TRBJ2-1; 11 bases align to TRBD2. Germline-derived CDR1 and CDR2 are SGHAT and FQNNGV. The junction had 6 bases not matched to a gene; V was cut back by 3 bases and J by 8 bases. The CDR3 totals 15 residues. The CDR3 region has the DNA TGTGCCAGCAGCTTTCTTGATAGCGGGAGGGATGAGCAGTTCTTC. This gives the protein CASSFLDSGRDEQFF.

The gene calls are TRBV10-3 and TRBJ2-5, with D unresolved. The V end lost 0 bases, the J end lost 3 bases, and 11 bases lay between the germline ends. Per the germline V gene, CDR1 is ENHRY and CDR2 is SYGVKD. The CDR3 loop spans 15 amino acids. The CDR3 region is CAISESGSVEETQYF. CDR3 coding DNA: TGTGCCATCAGTGAGTCCGGGTCCGTGGAAGAGACCCAGTACTTC.

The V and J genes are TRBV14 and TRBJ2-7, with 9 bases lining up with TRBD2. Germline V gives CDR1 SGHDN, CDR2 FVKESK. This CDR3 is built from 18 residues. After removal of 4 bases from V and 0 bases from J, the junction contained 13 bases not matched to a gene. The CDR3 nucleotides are TGTGCCAGCAGCCTCCCGGCGGGAGGGCAGATCCCCTCCTACGAGCAGTACTTC. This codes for CASSLPAGGQIPSYEQYF.